Listed here are 13 T cell receptor beta chains from one sample, sequenced in a study of cytomegalovirus exposure and HLA in healthy donors. This table comes from immunoSEQ multiplex PCR, and its TCRdb copy is limited to in-frame clones, with some not included. This sample has 55,000 to 80,000 clones; about 94% occur once, and the top ten carry 1.4%. The sequenced sample consisted of PBMCs. These receptors came from a man aged 18 to 30 in good health and CMV-seropositive.

This chain links TRBV28 with TRBJ1-2, with 7 nucleotides matching TRBD1. The CDR3 sequence is 16 residues long. V shed 4 bases and J 6 bases; nucleotides not matched to a gene: 14. CDR1 MDHEN and CDR2 SYDVKM come from the germline V gene. CDR3 sequence: CASSSSVRGRGDGYTF. Written as DNA, the CDR3 is TGTGCCAGCAGTTCCTCCGTGAGGGGGCGGGGGGATGGCTACACCTTC.

This chain connects TRBV6-6 to TRBJ1-4, with 7 bases that match TRBD1. Germline CDR1 MNHNY, CDR2 SVGAGI (reference sequence). Trimming at V came to 8 bases and at J to 3 bases, leaving 9 bases not matched to a gene. CDR3 length: 15 amino acids. The CDR3 DNA reads TGTGCCAGCCAGCACAGGGGCGTTGCTAATGAAAAACTGTTTTTT. Translated, it gives CASQHRGVANEKLFF.

The rearrangement links TRBV6-5 to TRBJ1-6; D gene uncertain. The CDR3 extends over 14 amino acids. V lost 3 bases, J lost 7 bases, and 10 bases lay in between. CDR1 is MNHEY, CDR2 SVGAGI, per germline. CDR3 bases: TGTGCCAGCAGTTATATTGGCCCCAATTCACCCCTCCACTTT. Translated, it gives CASSYIGPNSPLHF.

The chain has TRBV6-1 and TRBJ1-5, with 8 bases that match TRBD1. CDR3 length: 13 amino acids. The V segment lost 8 bases and the J segment 1 base; nucleotides outside the gene matches: 1. Germline-derived CDR1 and CDR2 are MNHNS and SASEGT. CDR3 region: CASGQGSNQPQHF. The CDR3 bases are TGTGCCAGCGGACAGGGCAGCAATCAGCCCCAGCATTTT.

This chain connects TRBV5-1 to TRBJ2-5; 13 bases line up with TRBD2. Germline CDR1 SGHRS, CDR2 YFSETQ. Trimming took 0 bases from V and 3 from J; bases not matched to a gene: 5. This CDR3 has 17 residues. The DNA for the CDR3 is TGCGCCAGCAGCTTGGATCGGGGACTAGCGGGGAAAGAGACCCAGTACTTC. Protein sequence: CASSLDRGLAGKETQYF. Drawing the rest from reference TRBV5-1 and TRBJ2-5, the complete variable domain is KAGVTQTPRYLIKTRGQQVTLSCSPISGHRSVSWYQQTPGQGLQFLFEYFSETQRNKGNFPGRFSGRQFSNSRSEMNVSTLELGDSALYLCASSLDRGLAGKETQYFGPGTRLLVL.

The V gene is TRBV5-1, the J gene TRBJ2-3, with 7 positions matching TRBD2. J was trimmed by 2 bases and V by 0 bases; bases with no gene match: 6. This CDR3 region has 16 residues. Germline assignment: CDR1 SGHRS and CDR2 YFSETQ. CDR3 loop: CASSLGDGRLTDTQYF. The CDR3 DNA reads TGCGCCAGCAGCTTGGGTGACGGGAGGCTCACAGATACGCAGTATTTT.

V usage is TRBV28 and J usage is TRBJ2-7, with 7 bases that match TRBD1. V lost 6 bases and J lost 7; bases outside the gene matches: 6. Germline loops: CDR1 MDHEN, CDR2 SYDVKM. The CDR3 runs to 12 residues. CDR3 sequence: CASRVQGREQYF. The CDR3 coding sequence is TGTGCCAGCAGGGTACAGGGGCGTGAGCAGTACTTC.

This chain joins TRBV4-1 and TRBJ1-1, with D possibly being TRBD1 (6 bases). This CDR3 region has 15 residues. Germline V CDR1 and CDR2: MGHRA, YSYEKL. Trimming stripped 0 bases from V and 5 bases from J, with 13 bases between. In DNA, the CDR3 is TGCGCCAGCAGCCAAGAAACAGGGAGATGGACTGAAGCTTTCTTT. Encoded protein: CASSQETGRWTEAFF.

V is TRBV15 and J is TRBJ2-2, with TRBD2 identical over 11 bases. Losses at the gene ends were 4 bases for V and 5 bases for J; bases not matched to a gene: 3. The CDR3 runs 15 residues. Germline assignment: CDR1 LNHNV and CDR2 YYDKDF (reference sequence). As DNA, the CDR3 is TGTGCCACCAGCAAGACTAGCGGGAAGACCGGGGAGCTGTTTTTT. It codes for CATSKTSGKTGELFF.

The rearrangement joins TRBV6-6 to TRBJ1-1; D unresolved. Germline V CDR1 and CDR2: MNHNY, SVGAGI (reference sequence). CDR3 length: 13 amino acids. Trimming pared 8 bases from V and 4 bases from J, leaving 14 bases between. In nucleotides, the CDR3 is TGTGCCAGCCAAAGTGTACAATCCACTGAAGCTTTCTTT. It encodes CASQSVQSTEAFF.

The J gene is TRBJ1-5, the V gene TRBV18, with TRBD1 matching 10 bases. The ends lost 4 bases at V and 2 bases at J; junction bases unmatched: 5. Germline CDR1 reads KGHSH; CDR2 reads LQKENI. The CDR3 contains 16 residues. Here the CDR3 reads CASSRDRGLGNQPQHF. The CDR3 region has the DNA TGTGCCAGCTCACGGGACAGGGGATTGGGCAATCAGCCCCAGCATTTT.

The genes are TRBV2 and TRBJ2-3; D remains unclear. The length of the CDR3 is 12 residues. CDR1 and CDR2 (germline): SNHLY, FYNNEI. Trimming took off 5 bases at V and 6 bases at J, with 9 bases between the two ends. The CDR3 sequence: CASSPTGDTQYF. In DNA, the CDR3 is TGTGCCAGCAGTCCCACCGGGGATACGCAGTATTTT.

CDR3 nucleotides: TGCGCCAGCAGCTTGGCCAGGGGGGAGGAGACCCAGTACTTC. Protein: CASSLARGEETQYF. The chain employs TRBV5-1 and TRBJ2-5; a possible D gene is TRBD1 (7 bases). The CDR3 extends over 14 amino acids. Trimming stripped 0 bases from V and 5 bases from J, with 11 bases between. CDR1 SGHRS and CDR2 YFSETQ come from the germline V gene.